This T cell receptor beta chain is drawn from a study of cytomegalovirus exposure and HLA in healthy donors. General study points: TCR beta sequences reportedly predicted the HLA-A and HLA-B alleles of most subjects accurately.

Trimming stripped 3 bases from V and 0 bases from J, with 9 bases between. The CDR3 runs 14 residues. Germline V gives CDR1 SGDLS, CDR2 YYNGEE. The PCR had 60 Vbeta and 13 Jbeta primers. Sequencing used immunoSEQ multiplex PCR; TCRdb keeps in-frame clones, though not all of them. The sample has 150,000 to 200,000 clones, 70% to 85% seen once. Worth noting for this clone: Its antigen remains unidentified.

Material: PBMCs. The J gene is TRBJ1-2, the V gene TRBV9; tentatively, D is TRBD1 (6 bases). This sequence was found in a woman younger than 45 in good health and CMV-seropositive. The CDR3 coding sequence is TGTGCCAGCAGCGGACAGGCGGCTAACTATGGCTACACCTTC. It translates to CASSGQAANYGYTF.